This T cell receptor beta chain is from a study of blood T cells in healthy people across ages. The study's findings and limits: The study regarded diversity estimates from one million T cells as underestimates.

This clonotype was seen more than once but under ten times. The antigen is unknown. A sample-barcoded 5' primer and a J-beta primer mix were used in a second PCR of roughly 7 to 11 cycles. TCRdb reprocessed the 5' RACE reads via MiXCR and lists one record per CDR3 protein. This sample has about a million distinct CDR3 sequences, with roughly 51% found just once. The ends lost 5 bases at V and 7 bases at J; junction bases unmatched: 13. CDR3 length: 15 residues. The V gene's germline CDR1 is SGHTA and CDR2 FQGNSA. The sample taken for sequencing was blood. The chain links TRBV7-2 to TRBJ2-7, with 8 bases aligning to TRBD2. The TCR originated in a woman in her sixties in good health. CDR3 sequence reads: CASSESGRTFNEQYF. In nucleotides, the CDR3 is TGTGCCAGCAGCGAAAGCGGGAGAACGTTTAATGAGCAGTACTTC.